The rows below give T cell receptor beta chains drawn from one sample of a study of early T cells in non-severe SARS-CoV-2 infection. TCRdb redid the calling of the 5' RACE reads with MiXCR, one entry per CDR3 protein. This sample has 70,000 or so distinct CDR3 sequences, with about 9.5% found just once. The sequencing here drew on whole blood, taken at baseline. These receptors all come from an adult who was a healthcare worker with PCR-confirmed SARS-CoV-2 infection or an uninfected control (not recorded which). CDR3s include the opening cysteine and the closing phenylalanine or tryptophan. D genes are given only for firm matches. Some rows mark clone size as missing; the rest say once, few, many or name a class of expanded clone.

cdr3_nt	cdr3_aa	v_call	j_call	clone_size	d_call
TGTGCCAGCAGTGCCCTAGGGGGTTCTGGGGCCAACGTCCTGACTTTC	CASSALGGSGANVLTF	TRBV2	TRBJ2-6	few	NA
TGTGCCTGGAGTCAGTGGGGCACTGAAGCTTTCTTT	CAWSQWGTEAFF	TRBV30	TRBJ1-1	many	NA
TGTGCCAGCAGGACTAGAGTAGCCAAAAACATTCAGTACTTC	CASRTRVAKNIQYF	TRBV11-2	TRBJ2-4	NA	NA
TGTGCCAGCAGCCTACCCGCCTCAGGGCACAACGAGCAGTACTTC	CASSLPASGHNEQYF	TRBV11-2	TRBJ2-7	NA	NA
TGTGCCAGCAGCTTAGCTCGAGCGGGAGCTACGTTAAAGCAGTTCTTC	CASSLARAGATLKQFF	TRBV11-2	TRBJ2-1	many	TRBD2
TGCAGTGGATTGGTCCAAGAGACCCAGTACTTC	CSGLVQETQYF	TRBV20-1	TRBJ2-5	NA	NA
TGTGCCAGCAGCTTAGCCGGACAGACCTACGAGCAGTACTTC	CASSLAGQTYEQYF	TRBV7-9	TRBJ2-7	NA	NA
TGTGCCAGCAGCTTCGGACAGGGGGAAAAACTGTTTTTT	CASSFGQGEKLFF	TRBV7-9	TRBJ1-4	few	TRBD1
TGTGCCTGGAGTGTGCAGTGGAACACTGAAGCTTTCTTT	CAWSVQWNTEAFF	TRBV30	TRBJ1-1	few	NA
TGCAGCGTTGTTTGGGTCACATGGGACAATGAGCAGTTCTTC	CSVVWVTWDNEQFF	TRBV29-1	TRBJ2-1	few	NA
TGTGCCAGCAGTTATGGGGCAGATGAAGCTTTCTTT	CASSYGADEAFF	TRBV6-6	TRBJ1-1	few	NA
TGTGCCAGCAGCTTATTTAAAATGGCTGAAGCTTTCTTT	CASSLFKMAEAFF	TRBV11-1	TRBJ1-1	NA	NA
TGTGCCAGCAGTGAAGACAGGGGGCCAGATACGCAGTATTTT	CASSEDRGPDTQYF	TRBV6-1	TRBJ2-3	NA	TRBD1
TGTGCCAGCAGCTGGCAGGGCGCTGAAGCTTTCTTT	CASSWQGAEAFF	TRBV5-4	TRBJ1-1	NA	NA
TGTGCCAGCAGAGGAACAGGGGATAATCAGCCCCAGCATTTT	CASRGTGDNQPQHF	TRBV2	TRBJ1-5	many	TRBD1
TGTGCCAGCCGGAAGGAGGTTAACTCCTACGAGCAGTACTTC	CASRKEVNSYEQYF	TRBV5-4	TRBJ2-7	NA	NA
TGTGCCAGCAGCCCCAATGAGCAGTTCTTC	CASSPNEQFF	TRBV6-6	TRBJ2-1	NA	NA
TGTGCCAGCAGCTTATTGCTCCCCGGGGCCAAAAACATTCAGTACTTC	CASSLLLPGAKNIQYF	TRBV7-2	TRBJ2-4	few	NA
TGTGCCAGCAGTTTATCTGCCTACAATGAGCAGTTCTTC	CASSLSAYNEQFF	TRBV27	TRBJ2-1	many	NA
TGTGCCACCAGTGAATCACCCACAGATACGCAGTATTTT	CATSESPTDTQYF	TRBV24-1	TRBJ2-3	NA	NA
TGTGCCAGCAGACGAGAAGGGTCCTCCTATAATTCACCCCTCCACTTT	CASRREGSSYNSPLHF	TRBV7-8	TRBJ1-6	many	NA
TGCTCCGGCCGCAGTCTTACAGATACGCAGTATTTT	CSGRSLTDTQYF	TRBV29-1	TRBJ2-3	NA	NA
TGTGCCAGCACGGACAGGGCGAGCAATCAGCCCCAGCATTTT	CASTDRASNQPQHF	TRBV6-1	TRBJ1-5	few	TRBD1
TGCGCCAGCAGTGAGTCGAAGGGGGCCGGGGCAACGCAGTATTTT	CASSESKGAGATQYF	TRBV10-2	TRBJ2-3	few	TRBD1
TGTGCCAGCAGTCGCCAGGGTATTACCTATGGCTACACCTTC	CASSRQGITYGYTF	TRBV27	TRBJ1-2	few	NA
TGTGCCAGCAGCGGCCGACAGCTTCCCTACTCCTACGAGCAGTACTTC	CASSGRQLPYSYEQYF	TRBV7-2	TRBJ2-7	many	NA
TGTGCCAGCAGCTTAGATCTCCTCCTCTATGGCTACACCTTC	CASSLDLLLYGYTF	TRBV7-2	TRBJ1-2	few	NA
TGTGCCTGGAGCATGACAGGTACTAGCACAGATACGCAGTATTTT	CAWSMTGTSTDTQYF	TRBV30	TRBJ2-3	few	NA
TGCGCCAGCAGCTTGGAACAGACCCAAGAGACCCAGTACTTC	CASSLEQTQETQYF	TRBV5-1	TRBJ2-5	many	NA
TGTGCCACCGGGACAACTAACTATGGCTACACCTTC	CATGTTNYGYTF	TRBV19	TRBJ1-2	many	NA
TGTGCCAGTGTACAGGAGCCCCAAGAGACCCAGTACTTC	CASVQEPQETQYF	TRBV12-3/TRBV12-4	TRBJ2-5	NA	NA
TGTGCCAGCAGCTCCGAGGGAGATGGCTACACCTTC	CASSSEGDGYTF	TRBV11-2	TRBJ1-2	many	NA
TGTGCCAGCAGCCAAGAATCCCCGGCTAGCGGGAACTCCTACAATGAGCAGTTCTTC	CASSQESPASGNSYNEQFF	TRBV4-2	TRBJ2-1	many	TRBD2
TGTGCCAGCGGTCCGGGACTAGAGGCCGGGGAGCAGTACTTC	CASGPGLEAGEQYF	TRBV2	TRBJ2-7	few	TRBD2
TGTGCCAGCAGCCAGAACACTGAAGCTTTCTTT	CASSQNTEAFF	TRBV11-3	TRBJ1-1	NA	NA
TGCAGTGCTAGATCCGGGAGCGGGGCCTCCTACGAGCAGTACTTC	CSARSGSGASYEQYF	TRBV20-1	TRBJ2-7	NA	TRBD2
TGTGCCAGCAGTGTACAGCCGAACACCGGGGAGCTGTTTTTT	CASSVQPNTGELFF	TRBV7-3	TRBJ2-2	many	NA
TGCAGTGCCATAGACGCCGGCGGGACCCAGTACTTC	CSAIDAGGTQYF	TRBV20-1	TRBJ2-5	few	NA
TGTGCCAGCAATTTTCAGGGGAGTGGGCAGTTCTTC	CASNFQGSGQFF	TRBV13	TRBJ2-1	NA	NA
TGCGCCAGCAGCCAAGATCTGGCGGGACAGGGCTTGCACGAGCAGTACTTC	CASSQDLAGQGLHEQYF	TRBV4-1	TRBJ2-7	few	TRBD1
TGCAGTGCCACGAGGGACTGGAGCACAGATACGCAGTATTTT	CSATRDWSTDTQYF	TRBV20-1	TRBJ2-3	many	NA
TGCGCCAGCAGCTTCGGTACGGTGACTCTGACTGAAGCTTTCTTT	CASSFGTVTLTEAFF	TRBV5-1	TRBJ1-1	many	NA
TGCAGCGTTAGGGGACAGGCGGTCACCGGGGAGCTGTTTTTT	CSVRGQAVTGELFF	TRBV29-1	TRBJ2-2	many	TRBD1
TGTGCCAGCAGACAGGACAGGGGGAGCGGGAACACTGAAGCTTTCTTT	CASRQDRGSGNTEAFF	TRBV13	TRBJ1-1	NA	TRBD1
TGCGCCAGCGCCCGGACAGGGGATAGCAATCAGCCCCAGCATTTT	CASARTGDSNQPQHF	TRBV5-1	TRBJ1-5	many	TRBD1
TGCAGCGCCGACGGACCTGGCGGAACTGAAGCTTTCTTT	CSADGPGGTEAFF	TRBV29-1	TRBJ1-1	many	NA
TGTGCCAGCAGTTTAGGCACTGGGGGTACTGAAGCTTTCTTT	CASSLGTGGTEAFF	TRBV12-3/TRBV12-4	TRBJ1-1	NA	NA
TGTGCCAGCAGTGAAAGGGGGGACACTGAAGCTTTCTTT	CASSERGDTEAFF	TRBV6-1	TRBJ1-1	NA	NA
TGTGCCAGCACCAAAGGGCTAGCGGGGAACACCGGGGAGCTGTTTTTT	CASTKGLAGNTGELFF	TRBV7-2	TRBJ2-2	few	TRBD2
TGTGCCAGCAGCCCGGGACAGGGGACGACTAATGAAAAACTGTTTTTT	CASSPGQGTTNEKLFF	TRBV2	TRBJ1-4	many	TRBD1